These T cell receptor beta chains were read from a single sample in a study of post-analysis software for immune sequencing data. MiXCR was run by TCRdb on the PCR reads, yielding one entry per CDR3 protein. This sample has fewer than 550,000 distinct CDR3 sequences, with approximately 31% found just once. Sequencing input: blood. All receptors come from a girl aged 2-17 years with multiple sclerosis. Each CDR3 is given with its conserved first and last residue. A D gene is named only where the DNA matches it firmly. The size of a clone is reported for some rows only, either as once, few or many, or as a class for expanded clones.

v_gene	d_gene	j_gene	abundance	CDR3nt	CDR3aa
TRBV27	TRBD2	TRBJ2-1	-	TGTGCCAGCAGTCGGGTAGCGGGCAACAATGAGCAGTTCTTC	CASSRVAGNNEQFF
TRBV12-3/TRBV12-4	TRBD1	TRBJ2-1	few	TGTGCCAGCAGCCGACAGGGGGCCATACCATACAATGAGCAGTTCTTC	CASSRQGAIPYNEQFF
TRBV20-1	-	TRBJ2-3	-	TGCAGTGCTAGGGAGGGCGGATCTACAGATACGCAGTATTTT	CSAREGGSTDTQYF
TRBV5-1	-	TRBJ2-7	few	TGCGCCAGCACATCCCCTGGGCGCCCCCCATACGAGCAGTACTTC	CASTSPGRPPYEQYF
TRBV13	TRBD1	TRBJ1-6	few	TGTGCCAGCAGCTTCAGGTGGACAGGGGGCTTGAATTCACCCCTCCACTTT	CASSFRWTGGLNSPLHF
TRBV29-1	-	TRBJ1-1	-	TGCAGCGTTGAAGGGCAATCACGGCGAGCTTTCTTT	CSVEGQSRRAFF
TRBV6-1	-	TRBJ2-1	-	TGTGCCAGCAGTGAAGAGTCTAGGGGGTACAATGAGCAGTTCTTC	CASSEESRGYNEQFF
TRBV7-6	-	TRBJ2-3	once	TGTGCCAGCAGCTTGGATATACATTGGTCAGATACGCAGTATTTT	CASSLDIHWSDTQYF
TRBV5-1	-	TRBJ1-6	-	TGCGCCAGCAGCTCGAGACAGAACTATAATTCACCCCTCCACTTT	CASSSRQNYNSPLHF
TRBV5-1	TRBD2	TRBJ2-5	-	TGCGCCAGCAGCTTGGATAGCGGGGGGCAAGAGACCCAGTACTTC	CASSLDSGGQETQYF
TRBV2	-	TRBJ1-1	-	TGTGCCAGCAGTGGGGGGGTGGGGACCACTGAAGCTTTCTTT	CASSGGVGTTEAFF
TRBV28	TRBD2	TRBJ2-7	few	TGTGCCAGCAGTCCCCCGGGCGGGAGGTACGAGCAGTACTTC	CASSPPGGRYEQYF
TRBV20-1	TRBD2	TRBJ2-2	-	TGCAGTGCTAGAGACTCAAGCGGGGGGGCGGACGGGGAGCTGTTTTTT	CSARDSSGGADGELFF
TRBV4-1	-	TRBJ1-5	-	TGCGCCAGCAGCCAGCAAAGGGACAATCAGCCCCAGCATTTT	CASSQQRDNQPQHF
TRBV21-1	-	TRBJ2-3	-	TGTGCCAGCATCGGACACGACCATTGCACAGATACGCAGTATTTT	CASIGHDHCTDTQYF
TRBV2	-	TRBJ1-1	few	TGTGCCAGCAGCCCGCGGGTCCAGGGGCAGGGTGAAGCTTTCTTT	CASSPRVQGQGEAFF
TRBV20-1	-	TRBJ2-5	few	TGCAGTGCTAGCCCGGGACGGACGCAAGAGACCCAGTACTTC	CSASPGRTQETQYF
TRBV10-3	TRBD2	TRBJ2-3	many	TGTGCCATCAGGCCAGGGCGTGGCGGGGGGATCACAGATACGCAGTATTTT	CAIRPGRGGGITDTQYF
TRBV4-1	-	TRBJ2-7	few	TGCGCCAGCAGCCCCGACATGTCCTACGAGCAGTACTTC	CASSPDMSYEQYF
TRBV12-3/TRBV12-4	-	TRBJ2-7	-	TGTGCCAGCAGTTCCCGGGTTTCCTACGAGCAGTACTTC	CASSSRVSYEQYF
TRBV7-2	TRBD2	TRBJ2-1	many	TGTGCCAGCAGCTTAGCGAGTAGCGGGGGAAACAATGAGCAGTTCTTC	CASSLASSGGNNEQFF
TRBV5-1	-	TRBJ2-5	few	TGCGCCAGCAGCGCAGATAGGAGGGAGACCCAGTACTTC	CASSADRRETQYF
TRBV29-1	TRBD1	TRBJ2-7	-	TGCAGCGTTGAAGGGGGAAGGACAGGGTTATCCGTCGAGCAGTACTTC	CSVEGGRTGLSVEQYF
TRBV5-5	TRBD1	TRBJ2-3	few	TGTGCCAGCAGCTTGAACAGGGGTATAAGCACAGATACGCAGTATTTT	CASSLNRGISTDTQYF
TRBV20-1	-	TRBJ1-1	-	TGCAGTGCTAGAGAGTTAGGTATAGGTGGGGGAATGAACACTGAAGCTTTCTTT	CSARELGIGGGMNTEAFF
TRBV5-4	-	TRBJ1-2	few	TGTGCCAGCAGCTCGCCGGGTCACCAAAAATATGGCTACACCTTC	CASSSPGHQKYGYTF
TRBV12-3/TRBV12-4	TRBD1	TRBJ1-1	few	TGTGCCAGCAGTCCCGCACAGGGGCTGAACACTGAAGCTTTCTTT	CASSPAQGLNTEAFF
TRBV6-1	-	TRBJ2-7	few	TGTGCCAGCAGTGAACAGTTTCCGGGGGGCTTCGAGCAGTACTTC	CASSEQFPGGFEQYF
TRBV9	-	TRBJ2-3	few	TGTGCCAGCAGCGTACAGCTTTTGCACACAGATACGCAGTATTTT	CASSVQLLHTDTQYF
TRBV25-1	-	TRBJ1-1	-	TGTGCCAGCAGTGCGGACAGAGGGACGACTGAAGCTTTCTTT	CASSADRGTTEAFF
TRBV5-5	-	TRBJ2-5	few	TGTGCCAGCAGCTTGGAAGACGGGGGCACAGAGACCCAGTACTTC	CASSLEDGGTETQYF
TRBV5-1	-	TRBJ1-2	-	TGCGCCAGCAGCTTGATGGCAGGTTCTCCTGGCTACACCTTC	CASSLMAGSPGYTF
TRBV5-1	-	TRBJ2-5	-	TGCGCCAGCAGCTTGGAGACCCTGCGCACCCAGTACTTC	CASSLETLRTQYF
TRBV20-1	TRBD1	TRBJ2-1	few	TGCAGTTCCCCTGACCCCCAGGGGGCCTCTTACAATGAGCAGTTCTTC	CSSPDPQGASYNEQFF
TRBV10-3	TRBD2	TRBJ2-3	few	TGTGCCATCAGGGGGGGTAGCGGGGTCTCCACAGATACGCAGTATTTT	CAIRGGSGVSTDTQYF
TRBV5-6	-	TRBJ2-1	few	TGTGCCAGCAGCTTGGTTGACAGCCGGCGGGATGAGCAGTTCTTC	CASSLVDSRRDEQFF
TRBV5-1	-	TRBJ2-6	few	TGCGCCAGCAGCTTGGTGGCGGGTTTGAGTGGGGCCAACGTCCTGACTTTC	CASSLVAGLSGANVLTF